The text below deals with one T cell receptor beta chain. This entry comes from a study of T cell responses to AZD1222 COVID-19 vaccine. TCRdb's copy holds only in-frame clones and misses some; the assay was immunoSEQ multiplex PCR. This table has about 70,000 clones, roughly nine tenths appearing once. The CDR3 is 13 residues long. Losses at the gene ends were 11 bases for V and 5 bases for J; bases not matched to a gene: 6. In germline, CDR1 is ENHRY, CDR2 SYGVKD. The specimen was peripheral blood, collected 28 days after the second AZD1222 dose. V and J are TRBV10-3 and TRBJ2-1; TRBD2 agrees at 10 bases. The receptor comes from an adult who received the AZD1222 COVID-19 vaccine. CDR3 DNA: TGTGCCTCCCTTGGACTAGCGGACAATGAGCAGTTCTTC. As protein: CASLGLADNEQFF.